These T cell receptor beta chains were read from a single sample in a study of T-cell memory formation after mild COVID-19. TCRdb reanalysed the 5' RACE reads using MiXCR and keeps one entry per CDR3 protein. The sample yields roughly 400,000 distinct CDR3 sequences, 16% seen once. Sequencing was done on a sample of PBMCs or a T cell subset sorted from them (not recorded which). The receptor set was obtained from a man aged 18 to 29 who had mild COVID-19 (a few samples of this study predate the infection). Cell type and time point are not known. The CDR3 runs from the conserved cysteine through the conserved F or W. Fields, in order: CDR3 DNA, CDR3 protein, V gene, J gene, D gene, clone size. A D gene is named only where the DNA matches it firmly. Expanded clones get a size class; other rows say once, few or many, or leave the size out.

TGCAGTGCTAGAAGTTTTTATAGCGGGGGTGACGCAGATACGCAGTATTTT	CSARSFYSGGDADTQYF	TRBV20-1	TRBJ2-3	TRBD2	few
TGTGCCAGCAGTCGGATGGAAGAAGCTTTCTTT	CASSRMEEAFF	TRBV12-3/TRBV12-4	TRBJ1-1	-	few
TGTGCCAGCAGTATTGCTAGCGGGGGGGTTGCAGATACGCAGTATTTT	CASSIASGGVADTQYF	TRBV6-5	TRBJ2-3	TRBD2	few
TGCGCCAGCAGCCTGGACACAGCTGAAGCTTTCTTT	CASSLDTAEAFF	TRBV5-1	TRBJ1-1	-	-
TGCAGCGTCTATCGTCAATACGAGCAGTACTTC	CSVYRQYEQYF	TRBV29-1	TRBJ2-7	-	many
TGTGCCAGCAGTGGATACAGGGGGCTGGGGCTCGAGCAGTTCTTC	CASSGYRGLGLEQFF	TRBV27	TRBJ2-1	TRBD1	-
TGTGCCAGCAGCTTAAATCCCGTGAGCTCTGGAAACACCATATATTTT	CASSLNPVSSGNTIYF	TRBV7-2	TRBJ1-3	-	-
TGCAGTGCTAGAGCCCCCAGAGAGAATTCACCCCTCCACTTT	CSARAPRENSPLHF	TRBV20-1	TRBJ1-6	-	few
TGTGCCAGCAGCGAGAGCGGGGGAAACTACGAGCAGTACTTC	CASSESGGNYEQYF	TRBV27	TRBJ2-7	TRBD2	-
TGCAGCGCACGGGGACAAGAAAGGGAAGAGACCCAGTACTTC	CSARGQEREETQYF	TRBV29-1	TRBJ2-5	-	-
TGTGCCAGCAGCCTGGTGGACAGACGATACACAGATACGCAGTATTTT	CASSLVDRRYTDTQYF	TRBV11-1	TRBJ2-3	-	-
TGTGCCAGCAGGGAAGGGGGAGATACGCAGTATTTT	CASREGGDTQYF	TRBV12-3/TRBV12-4	TRBJ2-3	-	few
TGTGCCAGCAGCTTCACAGGAAACTACGAGCAGTACTTC	CASSFTGNYEQYF	TRBV13	TRBJ2-7	-	-
TGTGCCATCAGTGAGGGCAGGGAGTTGGCTTTCTTT	CAISEGRELAFF	TRBV10-3	TRBJ1-1	-	-
TGTGCCATCGCGAGGGACAGGGGGCGGCCTGGAAACACCATATATTTT	CAIARDRGRPGNTIYF	TRBV10-3	TRBJ1-3	TRBD1	-
TGCGCCAGCAGCTTGAACGTGGGCCAAGAGACCCAGTACTTC	CASSLNVGQETQYF	TRBV5-1	TRBJ2-5	-	few
TGTGCCAGCAGCTTAGGGACAGACGACTCCGGGGGACTTAGACTAGCCAAAAACATTCAGTACTTC	CASSLGTDDSGGLRLAKNIQYF	TRBV7-8	TRBJ2-4	-	few
TGTGCCAGCAGCATAAACGGGGTTTACAATGAGCAGTTCTTC	CASSINGVYNEQFF	TRBV6-5	TRBJ2-1	-	-
TGCGCCAGCAGCTTTGAGGAGGCTGGTACGCAGTATTTT	CASSFEEAGTQYF	TRBV5-1	TRBJ2-3	-	few
TGTGCCAGCAGCGTCGCTGGGGTAGACGGCCGAAATGAGCAGTTCTTC	CASSVAGVDGRNEQFF	TRBV9	TRBJ2-1	-	-
TGCGCCAGCAGCCACCCTACCCGGGACAGTACCTACGAGCAGTACTTC	CASSHPTRDSTYEQYF	TRBV4-1	TRBJ2-7	TRBD1	once
TGTGCCAGCAGGGGACAGGGCTTACAGCCCCAGCATTTT	CASRGQGLQPQHF	TRBV6-1	TRBJ1-5	TRBD1	few
TGTGCCACCCTCCTGGGGGCCGACGTAAACTATGGCTACACCTTC	CATLLGADVNYGYTF	TRBV24-1	TRBJ1-2	-	-
TGCAGCGTTGACTCTCCTTCGAGCCCCTGGAGCTCCTACAATGAGCAGTTCTTC	CSVDSPSSPWSSYNEQFF	TRBV29-1	TRBJ2-1	-	-
TGCGCCAGCAGCTTGGTGGGGTACATCCTCACAGATACGCAGTATTTT	CASSLVGYILTDTQYF	TRBV5-1	TRBJ2-3	-	-
TGTGCCACGGGAGGACAAATTCTGAGCAATCAGCCCCAGCATTTT	CATGGQILSNQPQHF	TRBV10-3	TRBJ1-5	-	many
TGTGCCACCAGTGATCGCGACAGGGGCGAAGCTTTCTTT	CATSDRDRGEAFF	TRBV24-1	TRBJ1-1	TRBD1	few
TGTGCCAGCAGCTTTAAATCCGGGAACACTGAAGCTTTCTTT	CASSFKSGNTEAFF	TRBV7-9	TRBJ1-1	-	many
TGTGCCTGGGGGACTAGCGGGGGCAATGAGCAGTTCTTC	CAWGTSGGNEQFF	TRBV30	TRBJ2-1	TRBD2	few
TGTGCCAGCAGTTTGTTACAGGGGGCGCGGGGCACAGATACGCAGTATTTT	CASSLLQGARGTDTQYF	TRBV27	TRBJ2-3	TRBD1	-
TGTGCCAGCAGCTCCCCCAGGCCTCATTCACCCCTCCACTTT	CASSSPRPHSPLHF	TRBV7-9	TRBJ1-6	-	-
TGTGCCACCAGCAGAGGAAGGGGACGAGGTGGGGAGACCCAGTACTTC	CATSRGRGRGGETQYF	TRBV15	TRBJ2-5	-	-
TGTGCCAGCAGGCCCCCGACAGGGGGTACCATATATTTT	CASRPPTGGTIYF	TRBV6-5	TRBJ1-3	TRBD1	-
TGTGCCAGCAGCTTACTGGACGGTACCTATAATTCACCCCTCCACTTT	CASSLLDGTYNSPLHF	TRBV11-1	TRBJ1-6	-	few
TGTGCCAGCAGTCGCCGGGACGGAAAAAACATTCAGTACTTC	CASSRRDGKNIQYF	TRBV6-2/TRBV6-3	TRBJ2-4	-	few
TGCGCCAGCAGCTCGCAGCCGGCGCCGCCGGGGGCTGAAGCTTTCTTT	CASSSQPAPPGAEAFF	TRBV5-1	TRBJ1-1	-	few
TGTGCCAGCAGCCATACAGGGTACAATGAGCAGTTCTTC	CASSHTGYNEQFF	TRBV7-6	TRBJ2-1	-	-
TGTGCCAGCAGTTTAGAGGGACAGGGAATCCCCGGGGAGCTGTTTTTT	CASSLEGQGIPGELFF	TRBV7-7	TRBJ2-2	TRBD1	few
TGTGCCAGCAGTAAGGCTGGCACTGAAGCTTTCTTT	CASSKAGTEAFF	TRBV7-8	TRBJ1-1	-	many
TGCGCCAGCAGCGAATTAACAGGGTACACTGAAGCTTTCTTT	CASSELTGYTEAFF	TRBV5-1	TRBJ1-1	-	many
TGTGCCAGCAGCCATACGGGGGGCGGCTACACCTTC	CASSHTGGGYTF	TRBV3-1	TRBJ1-2	-	-
TGTGCCAGCAGCTCGACCCTAGCGGGGGGCGCAGATACGCAGTATTTT	CASSSTLAGGADTQYF	TRBV7-9	TRBJ2-3	TRBD2	few
TGTGCCAGCAGCTTAGTGGAGGGGGCCCTTAACTATGGCTACACCTTC	CASSLVEGALNYGYTF	TRBV7-9	TRBJ1-2	TRBD1	-
TGTGCCAGCAGTTTCGACAGGGTCGAGCAGTTCTTC	CASSFDRVEQFF	TRBV3-1	TRBJ2-1	TRBD1	many
TGTGCCAGCAGCTTGGCTCACAGATTAGCTTTCTACGAGCAGTACTTC	CASSLAHRLAFYEQYF	TRBV5-6	TRBJ2-7	-	few
TGTGCCAGCAGCTTAGCGGACAGGGGGACCTACGAGCAGTACTTC	CASSLADRGTYEQYF	TRBV7-9	TRBJ2-7	TRBD1	few
TGTGCCAGCGGACAGCGGAGCTCCTATAATTCACCCCTCCACTTT	CASGQRSSYNSPLHF	TRBV6-5	TRBJ1-6	-	few
TGTGCCAGCAGTCCCGACGGTTTCGTGGGGGGCTACACCTTC	CASSPDGFVGGYTF	TRBV12-3/TRBV12-4	TRBJ1-2	-	-
TGCAGTGCTAGTCTAGGGACAGGGTTCTATAATTCACCCCTCCACTTT	CSASLGTGFYNSPLHF	TRBV20-1	TRBJ1-6	TRBD1	many
TGTGCCAGCAGTTACCTATCCGGGACAGGGGGCGCGAGGGCTGAAGCTTTCTTT	CASSYLSGTGGARAEAFF	TRBV6-5	TRBJ1-1	TRBD1	few
TGTGCCGCGGGGGGGAGCTCCTACAATGAGCAGTTCTTC	CAAGGSSYNEQFF	TRBV3-1	TRBJ2-1	TRBD2	many
TGTGCCAGCAGCCAGAGAACTAGCGGGGGAGCAGATACGCAGTATTTT	CASSQRTSGGADTQYF	TRBV3-1	TRBJ2-3	TRBD2	few